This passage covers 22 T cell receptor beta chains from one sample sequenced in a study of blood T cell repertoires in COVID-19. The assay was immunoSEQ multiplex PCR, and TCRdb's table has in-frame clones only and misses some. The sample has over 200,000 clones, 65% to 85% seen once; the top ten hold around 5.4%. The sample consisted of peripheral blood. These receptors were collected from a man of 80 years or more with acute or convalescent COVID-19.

The CDR3 nucleotides are TGTGCCAGCTCGCCCCTCCACGGCGGGGGCCAAGAGACCCAGTACTTC. Translating it yields CASSPLHGGGQETQYF. This chain joins TRBV18 and TRBJ2-5; 7 bases are a match to TRBD2. The V gene's germline CDR1 is KGHSH and CDR2 LQKENI. V lost 6 bases and J lost 1; bases outside the gene matches: 11. This CDR3 contains 16 residues.

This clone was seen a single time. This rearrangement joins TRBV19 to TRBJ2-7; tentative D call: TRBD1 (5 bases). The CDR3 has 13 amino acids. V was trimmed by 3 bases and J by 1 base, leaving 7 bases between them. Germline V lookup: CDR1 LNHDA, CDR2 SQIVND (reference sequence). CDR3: CASSIQGSYEQYF. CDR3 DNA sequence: TGTGCCAGTAGTATCCAGGGTTCCTACGAGCAGTACTTC.

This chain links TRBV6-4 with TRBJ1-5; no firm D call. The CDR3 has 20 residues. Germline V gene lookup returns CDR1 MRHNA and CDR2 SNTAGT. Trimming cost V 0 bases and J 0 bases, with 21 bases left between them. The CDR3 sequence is CASSDSIGKQLVYSNQPQHF. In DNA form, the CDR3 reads TGTGCCAGCAGTGACTCGATCGGGAAACAGTTAGTATATAGCAATCAGCCCCAGCATTTT.

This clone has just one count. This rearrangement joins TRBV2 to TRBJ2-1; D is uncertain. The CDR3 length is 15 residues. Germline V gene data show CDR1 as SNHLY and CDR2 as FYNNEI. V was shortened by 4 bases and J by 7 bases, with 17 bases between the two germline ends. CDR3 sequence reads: CASSVRPLQRNEQFF. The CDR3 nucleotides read TGTGCCAGCAGTGTCAGACCTCTCCAGAGGAATGAGCAGTTCTTC.

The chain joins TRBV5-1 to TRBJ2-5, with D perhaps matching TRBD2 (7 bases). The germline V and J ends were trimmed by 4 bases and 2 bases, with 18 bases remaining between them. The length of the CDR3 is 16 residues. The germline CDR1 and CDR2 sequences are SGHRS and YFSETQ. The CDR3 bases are TGCGCCAGCAGCCCCAAGATCGGGGGGCAGCAAGAGACCCAGTACTTC. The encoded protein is CASSPKIGGQQETQYF.

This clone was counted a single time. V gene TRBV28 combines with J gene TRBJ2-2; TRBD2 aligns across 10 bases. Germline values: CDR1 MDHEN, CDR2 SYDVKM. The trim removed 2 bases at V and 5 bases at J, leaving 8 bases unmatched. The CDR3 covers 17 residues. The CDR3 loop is CASSLSGRARGTGELFF. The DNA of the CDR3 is TGTGCCAGCAGTTTAAGCGGGAGGGCCCGGGGAACCGGGGAGCTGTTTTTT. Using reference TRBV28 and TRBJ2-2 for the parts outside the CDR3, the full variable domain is DVKVTQSSRYLVKRTGEKVFLECVQDMDHENMFWYRQDPGLGLRLIYFSYDVKMKEKGDIPEGYSVSREKKERFSLILESASTNQTSMYLCASSLSGRARGTGELFFGEGSRLTVL.

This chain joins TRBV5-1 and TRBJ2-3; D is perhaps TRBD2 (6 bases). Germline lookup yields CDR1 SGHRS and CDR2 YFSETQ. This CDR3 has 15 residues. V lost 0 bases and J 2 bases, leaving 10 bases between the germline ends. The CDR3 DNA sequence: TGCGCCAGCAGCTTGGTTGCGGGGTACACAGATACGCAGTATTTT. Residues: CASSLVAGYTDTQYF.

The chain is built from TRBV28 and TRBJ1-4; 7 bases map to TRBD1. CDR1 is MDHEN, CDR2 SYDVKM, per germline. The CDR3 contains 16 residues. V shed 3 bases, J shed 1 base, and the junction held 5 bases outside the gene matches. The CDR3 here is CASSLYGTVTNEKLFF. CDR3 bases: TGTGCCAGCAGTTTGTACGGGACAGTAACTAATGAAAAACTGTTTTTT. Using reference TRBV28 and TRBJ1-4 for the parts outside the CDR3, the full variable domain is DVKVTQSSRYLVKRTGEKVFLECVQDMDHENMFWYRQDPGLGLRLIYFSYDVKMKEKGDIPEGYSVSREKKERFSLILESASTNQTSMYLCASSLYGTVTNEKLFFGSGTQLSVL.

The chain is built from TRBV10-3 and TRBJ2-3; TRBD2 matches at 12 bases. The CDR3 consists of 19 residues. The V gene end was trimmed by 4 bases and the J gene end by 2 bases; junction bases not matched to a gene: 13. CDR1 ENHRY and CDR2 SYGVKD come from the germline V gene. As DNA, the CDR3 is TGTGCCATCAGTGCCACTAGCGGGGGGCCCGCGGGTACCACAGATACGCAGTATTTT. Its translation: CAISATSGGPAGTTDTQYF.

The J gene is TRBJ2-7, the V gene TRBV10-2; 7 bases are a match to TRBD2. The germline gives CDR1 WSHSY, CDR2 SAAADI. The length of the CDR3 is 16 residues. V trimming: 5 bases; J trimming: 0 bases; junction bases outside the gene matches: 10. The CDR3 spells CASSPTGGIRSYEQYF. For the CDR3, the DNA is TGCGCCAGCAGTCCCACCGGGGGGATCCGCTCCTACGAGCAGTACTTC.

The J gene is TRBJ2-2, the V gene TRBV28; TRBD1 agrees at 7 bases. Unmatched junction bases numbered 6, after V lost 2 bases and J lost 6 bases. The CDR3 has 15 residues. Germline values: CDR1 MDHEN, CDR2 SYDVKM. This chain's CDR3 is CASSLDRAWSGELFF. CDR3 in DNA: TGTGCCAGCAGTTTAGACAGGGCTTGGTCCGGGGAGCTGTTTTTT.

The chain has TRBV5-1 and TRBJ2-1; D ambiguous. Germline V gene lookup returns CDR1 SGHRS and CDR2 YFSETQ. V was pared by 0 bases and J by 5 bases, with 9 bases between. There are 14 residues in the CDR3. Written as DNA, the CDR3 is TGCGCCAGCAGCTTGGGAGCTATGGACAATGAGCAGTTCTTC. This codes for CASSLGAMDNEQFF.

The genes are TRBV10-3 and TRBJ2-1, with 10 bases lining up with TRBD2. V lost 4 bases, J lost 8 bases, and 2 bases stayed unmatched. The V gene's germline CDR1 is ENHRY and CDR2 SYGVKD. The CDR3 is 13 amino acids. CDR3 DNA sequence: TGTGCCATCAGTGGGACTAGCGGATATGAGCAGTTCTTC. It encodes CAISGTSGYEQFF.

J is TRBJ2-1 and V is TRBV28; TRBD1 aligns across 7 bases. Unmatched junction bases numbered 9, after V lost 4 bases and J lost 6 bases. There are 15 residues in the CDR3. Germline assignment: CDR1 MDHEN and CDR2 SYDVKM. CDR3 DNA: TGTGCCAGCAGTTCCCCCCCCGGACAGGTCAATGAGCAGTTCTTC. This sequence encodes CASSSPPGQVNEQFF.

This CDR3 is CASSLEIGSREKLFF. CDR3 DNA: TGTGCCAGCAGCTTAGAGATAGGGAGCCGGGAAAAACTGTTTTTT. The V call is TRBV11-2, the J call TRBJ1-4, with D unresolved. Per the germline V gene, CDR1 is SGHAT and CDR2 is FQNNGV. The CDR3 contains 15 residues. V was clipped by 0 bases and J by 8 bases, with 13 bases between them.

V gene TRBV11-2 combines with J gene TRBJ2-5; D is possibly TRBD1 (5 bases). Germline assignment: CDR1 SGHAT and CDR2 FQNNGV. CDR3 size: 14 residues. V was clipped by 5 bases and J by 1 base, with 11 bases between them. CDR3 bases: TGTGCCAGCAGCCTCTCAGGGATCCAAGAGACCCAGTACTTC. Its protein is CASSLSGIQETQYF.

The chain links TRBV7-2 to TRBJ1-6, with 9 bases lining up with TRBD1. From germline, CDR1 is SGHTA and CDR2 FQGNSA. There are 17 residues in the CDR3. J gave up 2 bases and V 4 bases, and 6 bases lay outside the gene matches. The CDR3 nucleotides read TGTGCCAGCAGCTCCGGGACAGGGATAGCCTATAATTCACCCCTCCACTTT. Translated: CASSSGTGIAYNSPLHF.

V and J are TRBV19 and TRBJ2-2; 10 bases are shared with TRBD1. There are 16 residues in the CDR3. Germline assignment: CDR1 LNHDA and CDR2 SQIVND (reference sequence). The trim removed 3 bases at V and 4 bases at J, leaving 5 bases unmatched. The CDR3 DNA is TGTGCCAGTAGTATCGGGACAGGGGCGAGCACCGGGGAGCTGTTTTTT. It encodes CASSIGTGASTGELFF.

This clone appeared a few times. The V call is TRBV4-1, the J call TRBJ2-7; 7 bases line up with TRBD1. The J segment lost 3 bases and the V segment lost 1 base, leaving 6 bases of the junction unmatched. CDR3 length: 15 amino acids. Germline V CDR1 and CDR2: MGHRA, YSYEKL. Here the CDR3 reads CASSQVGGAFYEQYF. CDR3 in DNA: TGCGCCAGCAGCCAAGTAGGGGGCGCCTTCTACGAGCAGTACTTC.

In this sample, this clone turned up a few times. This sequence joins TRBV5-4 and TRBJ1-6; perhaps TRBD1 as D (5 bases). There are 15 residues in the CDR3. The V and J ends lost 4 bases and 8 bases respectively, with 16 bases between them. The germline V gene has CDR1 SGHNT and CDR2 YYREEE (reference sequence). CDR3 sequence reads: CASSLTRAADSPLHF. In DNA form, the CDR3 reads TGTGCCAGCAGCCTCACCAGGGCGGCGGATTCACCCCTCCACTTT.

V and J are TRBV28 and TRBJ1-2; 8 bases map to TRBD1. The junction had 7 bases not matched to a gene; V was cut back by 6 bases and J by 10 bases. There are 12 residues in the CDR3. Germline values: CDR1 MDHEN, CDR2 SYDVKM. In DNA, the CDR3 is TGTGCCAGCAGGTCTACGGACAGGGCCTACACCTTC. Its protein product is CASRSTDRAYTF.

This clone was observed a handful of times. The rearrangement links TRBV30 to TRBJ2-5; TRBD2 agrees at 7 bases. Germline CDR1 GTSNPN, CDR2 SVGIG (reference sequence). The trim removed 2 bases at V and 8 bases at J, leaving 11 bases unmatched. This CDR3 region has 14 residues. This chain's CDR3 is CAWSRSGTKRTQYF. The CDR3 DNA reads TGTGCCTGGAGTAGGAGCGGGACCAAGAGAACCCAGTACTTC.